This section outlines one T cell receptor beta chain sequence together with its context. Its specificity is unknown. TCRdb keeps only in-frame clones here, not all; method: immunoSEQ multiplex PCR. The sample carries more than 100,000 clones, 80% to 95% recorded once. These data come from a study of T cell responses to AZD1222 COVID-19 vaccine. Overall study: Pooling of second doses given at about 4 or about 12 weeks was done. The study's findings and limits: No day 14 peak samples; only post-peak repertoires were characterized. In a largely white British group with more females than males, clonal diversity was possibly underestimated.

This CDR3 region has 13 residues. The germline V gene encodes CDR1 SEHNR and CDR2 FQNEAQ (reference sequence). The ends were cut back, 8 bases at V and 0 bases at J, with 9 bases in the middle. The sample was peripheral blood, taken on day 0 of AZD1222 vaccination. The receptor was derived from an adult in good health. This chain uses TRBV7-9 with TRBJ2-3; D is uncertain. CDR3 region: CASGLSSTDTQYF. CDR3 nucleotide sequence: TGTGCCAGCGGGCTCTCTAGCACAGATACGCAGTATTTT.